These 25 T cell receptor beta chains came from one sample sequenced in a study of beta chain features in type 1 diabetes listed by TCRdb under 2018. Library prep was done by the immunoSEQ multiplex PCR assay. The entire amount of isolated RNA was reverse transcribed using the High Capacity cDNA Reverse Transcription Kit, so the sequenced TCRB transcripts were expressed ones. TCRdb took over this immuneACCESS table, retaining in-frame rearrangements with V and J assigned. Such tables are incomplete; in checked studies, under half of the missing clones stem from an unresolved V gene, and the remainder is unexplained. This sample holds 250,000 to 350,000 clones; about 11% were observed only once. Under 0.02% of the sample is taken by the ten largest. The sequencing input was naive CD4+ T cells from blood. The cell subset or site label here, explained by the study, means: true naive CD4+ T cells. The receptors were gathered from a woman in her 30s in good health.

This clone appeared a few times. The rearrangement uses TRBV4-2 and TRBJ2-1, with D perhaps matching TRBD1 (5 bases). Trimming removed 4 bases from V and 5 bases from J, with 9 bases in between. CDR1 is LGHNA and CDR2 is YNFKEQ in the germline V gene. CDR3 size: 13 residues. In nucleotides, the CDR3 is TGTGCCAGCAGCCGTGGGGCTAACAATGAGCAGTTCTTC. Its protein is CASSRGANNEQFF.

The rearrangement links TRBV18 to TRBJ2-1; D perhaps matches TRBD2 (6 bases). Trimming pared 6 bases from V and 4 bases from J, leaving 13 bases between. Germline CDR1 is KGHSH and CDR2 is LQKENI. CDR3 length: 14 amino acids. CDR3 in amino acids: CASSVSEGYNEQFF. DNA of the CDR3: TGTGCCAGCTCGGTCTCGGAGGGGTACAATGAGCAGTTCTTC.

V gene TRBV19 combines with J gene TRBJ2-1; TRBD2 matches at 13 bases. This CDR3 region has 15 residues. CDR1 is LNHDA, CDR2 SQIVND, per germline (reference sequence). V lost 6 bases and J lost 7; bases outside the gene matches: 6. The CDR3 protein is CASSPTSGRVNEQFF. The CDR3 region has the DNA TGTGCCAGTAGCCCTACTAGCGGGAGGGTGAATGAGCAGTTCTTC.

V usage is TRBV7-9 and J usage is TRBJ2-3, with TRBD2 matching over 12 bases. Per germline, CDR1 SEHNR and CDR2 FQNEAQ (reference sequence). J gave up 4 bases and V 5 bases, and 10 bases lay outside the gene matches. There are 17 residues in the CDR3. The CDR3 sequence is CASSQTQTSGSADTQYF. The CDR3 region has the DNA TGTGCCAGCAGCCAAACCCAGACTAGCGGGAGCGCAGATACGCAGTATTTT.

The chain carries TRBV5-8 and TRBJ2-1, with 9 bases identical to TRBD2. Looked up from germline, CDR1 is SGHTS and CDR2 is YDEGEE. The ends lost 3 bases at V and 4 bases at J; junction bases unmatched: 8. The CDR3 has 16 residues. CDR3 amino acids: CASSSPWREGYNEQFF. The CDR3 coding sequence is TGTGCCAGCAGCTCGCCGTGGCGGGAGGGTTACAATGAGCAGTTCTTC. Full variable domain (remainder filled in from reference TRBV5-8 and TRBJ2-1): EAGVTQSPTHLIKTRGQQATLRCSPISGHTSVYWYQQALGLGLQFLLWYDEGEERNRGNFPPRFSGRQFPNYSSELNVNALELEDSALYLCASSSPWREGYNEQFFGPGTRLTVL.

Only a few counts were recorded for this clone. This chain joins TRBV19 and TRBJ2-1, with TRBD2 matching over 9 bases. The length of the CDR3 is 15 residues. Trimming removed 5 bases from V and 7 bases from J; junction bases left unmatched: 9. CDR1 is LNHDA and CDR2 is SQIVND in the germline V gene (reference sequence). The CDR3 spells CASSQLTSGGNEQFF. In DNA, the CDR3 is TGTGCCAGTAGTCAATTGACTAGCGGTGGTAATGAGCAGTTCTTC.

This clone was seen a handful of times. This rearrangement joins TRBV9 to TRBJ2-1; 7 bases are a match to TRBD2. The CDR3 contains 17 residues. The germline V gene has CDR1 SGDLS and CDR2 YYNGEE. J lost 6 bases, V lost 0 bases, and 12 bases had no gene match. The CDR3 DNA reads TGTGCCAGCAGCGTAGGGGGCGGGCTCCCGGGGGGCAATGAGCAGTTCTTC. This codes for CASSVGGGLPGGNEQFF.

The chain joins TRBV7-9 to TRBJ1-1; maybe TRBD1 (5 bases). Trimming took off 2 bases at V and 4 bases at J, with 14 bases between the two ends. CDR3 length equals 15 residues. The germline V gene has CDR1 SEHNR and CDR2 FQNEAQ (reference sequence). As DNA, the CDR3 is TGTGCCAGCAGCTTATTCATCAGGGTGGGCACTGAAGCTTTCTTT. Amino acid sequence: CASSLFIRVGTEAFF.

This clone was recorded a few times. The genes are TRBV28 and TRBJ2-3; D perhaps matches TRBD2 (6 bases). Germline assignment: CDR1 MDHEN and CDR2 SYDVKM. V lost 7 bases to trimming and J lost 4 bases, with 12 bases between them. The CDR3 is 13 residues long. This chain's CDR3 is CASTEGWADTQYF. The CDR3 DNA follows: TGTGCCAGCACGGAGGGCTGGGCAGATACGCAGTATTTT.

This clone was observed a handful of times. J is TRBJ2-3 and V is TRBV19, with 8 bases aligning to TRBD1. The germline gives CDR1 LNHDA, CDR2 SQIVND (reference sequence). The CDR3 runs to 15 residues. The junction had 7 bases not matched to a gene; V was cut back by 6 bases and J by 2 bases. In DNA form, the CDR3 reads TGTGCCAGTAGGGAGAGACAGGGGCTCACAGATACGCAGTATTTT. Its translation: CASRERQGLTDTQYF.

This clone was counted between two and nine times. The chain recombines TRBV4-2 with TRBJ2-1, with TRBD2 as a possible D gene (6 bases). Trimming pared 0 bases from V and 10 bases from J, leaving 10 bases between. CDR1 and CDR2 (germline): LGHNA, YNFKEQ. CDR3 length equals 13 residues. CDR3 coding DNA: TGTGCCAGCAGCCAAGATAGTGGGAGGGAGCAGTTCTTC. This sequence encodes CASSQDSGREQFF.

This clone was counted between two and nine times. Different DNA sequences within this sample yield the same CDR3. The chain links TRBV7-2 to TRBJ1-1; unclear D gene. V shed 5 bases and J shed 1 base, with 5 bases lying between them. Germline lookup yields CDR1 SGHTA and CDR2 FQGNSA. The CDR3 length is 12 residues. CDR3 bases: TGTGCCAGCAGCCCGCGGAACACTGAAGCTTTCTTT. Protein product: CASSPRNTEAFF. The variable domain in full, completed from reference TRBV7-2 and TRBJ1-1, reads GAGVSQSPSNKVTEKGKDVELRCDPISGHTALYWYRQSLGQGLEFLIYFQGNSAPDKSGLPSDRFSAERTGGSVSTLTIQRTQQEDSAVYLCASSPRNTEAFFGQGTRLTVV.

The chain joins TRBV28 to TRBJ2-7; TRBD1 matches 10 bases. The CDR3 is 15 residues long. CDR1 is MDHEN, CDR2 SYDVKM, per germline. With 3 bases clipped from V and 5 bases from J, the junction kept 7 bases outside the gene matches. The CDR3 here is CASSFRGTGAHEQYF. CDR3 bases: TGTGCCAGCAGTTTTAGGGGGACAGGGGCCCACGAGCAGTACTTC.

CDR3 in amino acids: CASSPRRQGESEAFF. The CDR3 region has the DNA TGTGCCAGCAGCCCCCGGAGACAGGGGGAGTCGGAAGCTTTCTTT. This chain links TRBV25-1 with TRBJ1-1, with 9 bases that match TRBD1. This CDR3 region has 15 residues. The V segment lost 6 bases and the J segment 8 bases; nucleotides outside the gene matches: 13. The germline gives CDR1 MGHDK, CDR2 SYGVNS. Full variable domain (missing parts from reference TRBV25-1 and TRBJ1-1): EADIYQTPRYLVIGTGKKITLECSQTMGHDKMYWYQQDPGMELHLIHYSYGVNSTEKGDLSSESTVSRIRTEHFPLTLESARPSHTSQYLCASSPRRQGESEAFFGQGTRLTVV.

The V and J genes are TRBV18 and TRBJ1-2; D is uncertain. V shed 0 bases and J shed 12 bases, with 17 bases lying between them. CDR1 and CDR2 (germline): KGHSH, LQKENI. The CDR3 covers 14 residues. CDR3 in amino acids: CASSPPARVMADTF. CDR3 in DNA: TGTGCCAGCTCACCACCTGCGAGGGTTATGGCTGACACCTTC.

V gene TRBV7-9 combines with J gene TRBJ2-7; TRBD2 is a possible D gene (5 bases). CDR3 length equals 14 residues. The V and J ends lost 2 bases and 3 bases respectively, with 11 bases between them. In germline, CDR1 is SEHNR, CDR2 FQNEAQ (reference sequence). CDR3 sequence reads: CASSLSPGNYEQYF. For the CDR3, the DNA is TGTGCCAGCAGCTTATCCCCCGGGAACTACGAGCAGTACTTC.

The rearrangement links TRBV2 to TRBJ2-7, with 9 bases aligning to TRBD1. V was clipped by 4 bases and J by 2 bases; unmatched bases: 12. CDR3 length: 17 residues. Germline CDR1 SNHLY, CDR2 FYNNEI. CDR3 nucleotides: TGTGCCAGCAGTGTGAGGAGGGACAGGGAGGCCGCCTACGAGCAGTACTTC. It translates to CASSVRRDREAAYEQYF.

The rearrangement joins TRBV30 to TRBJ1-1; 9 bases line up with TRBD1. The CDR3 is 13 amino acids. Germline assignment: CDR1 GTSNPN and CDR2 SVGIG (reference sequence). The V gene end was trimmed by 2 bases and the J gene end by 7 bases; junction bases not matched to a gene: 5. This chain's CDR3 is CAWSTGGAVEAFF. CDR3 DNA: TGTGCCTGGAGTACAGGGGGCGCGGTTGAAGCTTTCTTT.

This clone was found a few times. The CDR3 region is CAWREGGDEQFF. The CDR3 DNA follows: TGTGCCTGGAGGGAGGGGGGGGATGAGCAGTTCTTC. The chain links TRBV30 to TRBJ2-1; D possibly corresponds to TRBD2 (7 bases). Germline CDR1 reads GTSNPN; CDR2 reads SVGIG (reference sequence). CDR3 length equals 12 residues. V gave up 3 bases and J gave up 8 bases, with 11 bases separating them.

The chain is built from TRBV28 and TRBJ1-2; 11 nucleotides match TRBD1. The trim removed 6 bases at V and 4 bases at J, leaving 7 bases unmatched. The germline V gene has CDR1 MDHEN and CDR2 SYDVKM. This CDR3 spans 15 amino acids. The CDR3 spells CASRAGTGGGYGYTF. DNA for the CDR3: TGTGCCAGCAGGGCCGGGACAGGGGGTGGCTATGGCTACACCTTC.

The chain combines TRBV28 with TRBJ2-2, with 9 bases aligning to TRBD2. This CDR3 is built from 18 residues. J lost 3 bases, V lost 3 bases, and 11 bases had no gene match. The germline CDR1 and CDR2 sequences are MDHEN and SYDVKM. CDR3: CASSLFRRLAGHTGELFF. The CDR3 DNA reads as TGTGCCAGCAGTTTGTTTAGGAGGCTAGCGGGACACACCGGGGAGCTGTTTTTT.

V and J are TRBV29-1 and TRBJ2-5, with 10 bases fitting TRBD2. The ends lost 5 bases at V and 1 base at J; junction bases unmatched: 4. Germline V gene sequence: CDR1 SQVTM, CDR2 ANQGSEA. The CDR3 sequence is 14 residues long. The CDR3 spells CSVLSSGSQETQYF. The DNA of the CDR3 is TGCAGCGTTCTTTCTAGCGGGAGCCAAGAGACCCAGTACTTC.

This clone was observed a few times. Other DNA sequences in the sample encode the same CDR3. The chain recombines TRBV18 with TRBJ2-2; no reliable D call. Germline CDR1 KGHSH, CDR2 LQKENI. The CDR3 consists of 15 residues. Trimming left V 0 bases short and J 1 base short, with 6 bases between. CDR3 in amino acids: CASSPPSRNTGELFF. CDR3 DNA: TGTGCCAGCTCACCACCGTCCAGGAACACCGGGGAGCTGTTTTTT.

The chain couples TRBV7-2 to TRBJ2-7; 8 nucleotides align to TRBD1. CDR1 and CDR2 from the germline V gene are SGHTA and FQGNSA. The CDR3 has 15 residues. V was pared by 5 bases and J by 0 bases, with 6 bases of the junction left unmatched. The CDR3 is CASSPRTGSSYEQYF. The CDR3 nucleotides read TGTGCCAGCAGCCCGCGGACAGGGAGCTCCTACGAGCAGTACTTC.

The rearrangement joins TRBV6-1 to TRBJ2-1; D remains unclear. The CDR3 runs to 13 residues. Deletions cut 7 bases from V and 8 bases from J, with 15 bases between. CDR1 is MNHNS and CDR2 is SASEGT in the germline V gene. The chain's CDR3 is CASTRSWQYEQFF. The CDR3 nucleotides read TGTGCCAGCACCCGAAGTTGGCAATATGAGCAGTTCTTC.